This TCR beta chain originates from a study of shared T cell receptors in the human thymus. Here immunoSEQ multiplex PCR was the method, and the copy in TCRdb shows in-frame clones only, minus some. The table lists 63,000 or so clones, nearly 95% of them singletons. The germline CDR1 and CDR2 sequences are LNHDA and SQIVND (reference sequence). CDR3 length equals 15 residues. Trimming removed 2 bases from V and 5 bases from J, with 12 bases in between. V gene TRBV19 combines with J gene TRBJ1-4, with D unresolved. This TCR came from a human donor. Material for sequencing was thymocytes. CDR3 in DNA: TGTGCCAGTAGTATACCCTGGACCAACAATGAAAAACTGTTTTTT. This codes for CASSIPWTNNEKLFF. The full variable domain, completed using reference TRBV19 and TRBJ1-4, is DGGITQSPKYLFRKEGQNVTLSCEQNLNHDAMYWYRQDPGQGLRLIYYSQIVNDFQKGDIAEGYSVSREKKESFPLTVTSAQKNPTAFYLCASSIPWTNNEKLFFGSGTQLSVL.